Reported below is one T cell receptor (beta chain). CDR1 is SGHDT, CDR2 YYEEEE, per germline. The V segment lost 1 base and the J segment 7 bases; nucleotides outside the gene matches: 11. The CDR3 contains 16 residues. Produced via immunoSEQ multiplex PCR; TCRdb's table is partial and in-frame only. The table lists 1.6 million or so clones, about 98.5% of them singletons, with roughly 0.35% in the top ten. The sample belongs to a study of shared clonotypes between healthy human individuals. The chain has TRBV5-6 and TRBJ1-1, with TRBD1 matching 9 bases. Sequenced: naive CD4+ T cells sorted from blood. Subset given: CD45RA+ positively selected. The TCR comes from a man aged 25-45 years in good health. The CDR3 DNA reads TGTGCCAGCAGCTTGTTCGTGTACAGGGGGCGAGATGAAGCTTTCTTT. Its translation is CASSLFVYRGRDEAFF.